The 18 T cell receptor beta chains presented below share a single source sample, sequenced in a study of Graves' ophthalmopathy and Graves' hyperthyroidism. Using RNA transcripts, the TCR beta CDR3 regions were amplified. The authors performed first-round RT-PCR with HTBI primers and then a second-round multiplex PCR. One entry per CDR3 protein results from TCRdb running MiXCR on the multiplex PCR reads. Of approximately 480,000 distinct CDR3 sequences in the sample, 13% to 15% were seen once. Sequenced material: blood. The receptors come from a woman aged 30 to 39 with Graves' ophthalmopathy.

In its sample, this clonotype was seen many times. The V gene is TRBV6-1, the J gene TRBJ2-5; 7 bases fit TRBD2. Looked up from germline, CDR1 is MNHNS and CDR2 is SASEGT. After removal of 2 bases from V and 2 bases from J, the junction contained 5 bases not matched to a gene. The CDR3 sequence is 15 residues long. The CDR3 sequence is CASSEPGLTQETQYF. DNA for the CDR3: TGTGCCAGCAGTGAACCGGGACTAACGCAAGAGACCCAGTACTTC.

This clonotype was seen repeatedly, ten times or more. The J gene is TRBJ2-7, the V gene TRBV20-1; 13 positions match TRBD2. The CDR3 contains 15 residues. Germline V gene sequence: CDR1 DFQATT, CDR2 SNEGSKA (reference sequence). V dropped 1 base and J dropped 2; count of bases not matched to a gene: 2. This chain's CDR3 is CSARVTSGGTYEQYF. The CDR3 DNA sequence: TGCAGTGCTAGAGTGACTAGCGGGGGGACCTACGAGCAGTACTTC.

This clonotype was found many times. The rearrangement links TRBV28 to TRBJ1-1, with TRBD1 identical over 7 bases. There are 13 residues in the CDR3. J lost 7 bases, V lost 5 bases, and 7 bases had no gene match. Looked up from germline, CDR1 is MDHEN and CDR2 is SYDVKM. CDR3 nucleotides: TGTGCCAGCAGTGGCCCACAGGGGCTTGAAGCTTTCTTT. This sequence encodes CASSGPQGLEAFF.

Remarks on this clonotype: A read error may be the cause here, since a much bigger clone is one base away. The chain has TRBV6-5 and TRBJ1-6, with 10 bases fitting TRBD1. The CDR3 length is 13 residues. Germline CDR1 MNHEY, CDR2 SVGAGI. The V segment lost 6 bases and the J segment 9 bases; nucleotides outside the gene matches: 2. The CDR3 spells CASRTGGSSPLHF. In DNA form, the CDR3 reads TGTGCCAGCAGGACAGGGGGCAGTTCACCCCTCCACTTT.

Only a few counts were recorded for this clonotype. This chain uses TRBV9 with TRBJ2-7; unclear D gene. This CDR3 is built from 14 residues. Between the trimmed V and J ends, which lost 0 bases and 0 bases, there was a span of 7 bases. Germline V gives CDR1 SGDLS, CDR2 YYNGEE. CDR3: CASSVGQSSYEQYF. CDR3 nucleotide sequence: TGTGCCAGCAGCGTAGGCCAGAGCTCCTACGAGCAGTACTTC.

This clonotype was seen repeatedly, ten times or more. V and J are TRBV28 and TRBJ1-1; 9 nucleotides align to TRBD1. CDR1 is MDHEN and CDR2 is SYDVKM in the germline V gene. This CDR3 has 15 residues. Trimming took 5 bases from V and 4 from J; bases not matched to a gene: 8. Written as DNA, the CDR3 is TGTGCCAGCAGTCAAACCGGGACAGGGATCACTGAAGCTTTCTTT. Translation gives CASSQTGTGITEAFF.

This clonotype was seen at least ten times. J is TRBJ2-5 and V is TRBV5-6; D gene uncertain. V dropped 0 bases and J dropped 4 bases, with 10 bases sitting between them. The length of the CDR3 is 14 residues. CDR1 and CDR2 (germline): SGHDT, YYEEEE. The CDR3 loop is CASSLEVRRETQYF. CDR3 DNA sequence: TGTGCCAGCAGCTTGGAAGTCAGGCGAGAGACCCAGTACTTC.

This clonotype was counted ten times or more. J is TRBJ2-7 and V is TRBV27; 9 bases are a match to TRBD1. The V segment lost 4 bases and the J segment 1 base; nucleotides outside the gene matches: 2. The CDR3 is made up of 14 amino acids. Per the germline V gene, CDR1 is MNHEY and CDR2 is SMNVEV (reference sequence). CDR3 DNA sequence: TGTGCCAGCAGTTGGACAGGGGATTCCTACGAGCAGTACTTC. Protein sequence: CASSWTGDSYEQYF.

The table lists this clonotype with many counts. The gene calls are TRBV27 and TRBJ2-5; 8 nucleotides agree with TRBD2. The V segment lost 4 bases and the J segment 5 bases; nucleotides outside the gene matches: 12. This CDR3 region has 16 residues. The germline V gene has CDR1 MNHEY and CDR2 SMNVEV (reference sequence). Here the CDR3 DNA reads TGTGCCAGCAGTTCCCCCGGGGGGGGAGGGTACGAGACCCAGTACTTC. Amino acid sequence: CASSSPGGGGYETQYF.

The table lists this clonotype with many counts. The chain combines TRBV20-1 with TRBJ2-7, with 16 bases matching TRBD2. Germline values: CDR1 DFQATT, CDR2 SNEGSKA (reference sequence). This CDR3 has 16 amino acids. Unmatched junction bases numbered 5, after V lost 0 bases and J lost 6 bases. DNA for the CDR3: TGCAGTGCTAGAGAGGGGGGACTAGCGGGAGGGCGCGAGCAGTACTTC. It is translated as CSAREGGLAGGREQYF.

This clonotype was observed many times. At one end, the junction sequence differs from germline, possibly due to a read error. The gene calls are TRBV6-2 or TRBV6-3 and TRBJ2-4; 9 bases agree with TRBD2. Germline lookup yields CDR1 MNHEY and CDR2 SVGEGT. The CDR3 totals 17 residues. CDR3 loop: CASSSITGTSKGNIKYF. DNA for the CDR3: TGTGCCAGCAGTTCCATAACCGGGACTAGCAAAGGGAACATTAAGTACTTC.

This clonotype was observed a few times. This likely comes from a read error, as the CDR3 has no conserved phenylalanine or tryptophan at its end. The V and J genes are TRBV30 and TRBJ1-1; D is perhaps TRBD1 (5 bases). V lost 0 bases and J 3 bases, leaving 11 bases between the germline ends. The CDR3 has 14 amino acids. Germline V gene lookup returns CDR1 GTSNPN and CDR2 SVGIG (reference sequence). In DNA form, the CDR3 reads TGTGCCTGGAGTGTAGGGCGCAGGGACACTGAAGCTTTCCTT. It is translated as CAWSVGRRDTEAFL.

A few counts support this clonotype. The V and J genes are TRBV28 and TRBJ2-5; D tentatively reads TRBD1 or TRBD2 (5 bases each). Germline V CDR1 and CDR2: MDHEN, SYDVKM. This CDR3 has 14 amino acids. Deletions cut 4 bases from V and 5 bases from J, with 14 bases between. CDR3 DNA: TGTGCCAGCAGTTACGCGGGTAAGGGGGAGACCCAGTACTTC. This encodes CASSYAGKGETQYF.

V is TRBV11-3 and J is TRBJ1-2; D unclear. The CDR3 is made up of 15 amino acids. The germline V gene encodes CDR1 SGHNT and CDR2 YENEEA. Trimming stripped 6 bases from V and 1 base from J, with 15 bases between. The CDR3 loop is CASSVRQNLNYGYTF. The CDR3 DNA sequence: TGTGCCAGCAGTGTGAGGCAGAACCTTAACTATGGCTACACCTTC.

This sequence joins TRBV4-2 and TRBJ2-7; no reliable D call. The CDR3 covers 13 residues. Germline V lookup: CDR1 LGHNA, CDR2 YNFKEQ. The ends were cut back, 1 base at V and 1 base at J, with 5 bases in the middle. The CDR3 region is CASSQGASYEQYF. The CDR3 bases are TGTGCCAGCAGCCAAGGGGCTTCCTACGAGCAGTACTTC.

This clonotype was seen once. This chain uses TRBV20-1 with TRBJ1-1, with D possibly being TRBD1 (5 bases). CDR3 size: 13 residues. Germline loops: CDR1 DFQATT, CDR2 SNEGSKA (reference sequence). Between the trimmed V and J ends, which lost 4 bases and 2 bases, there was a span of 11 bases. The CDR3 sequence is CSATDSLNTEAFF. The DNA of the CDR3 is TGCAGTGCTACAGACAGCCTCAACACTGAAGCTTTCTTT.

This clonotype has just a few counts. The rearrangement joins TRBV27 to TRBJ1-5; D is perhaps TRBD1 (5 bases). Germline CDR1 is MNHEY and CDR2 is SMNVEV (reference sequence). The CDR3 covers 13 residues. Trimming removed 6 bases from V and 4 bases from J, with 10 bases in between. CDR3 amino acids: CASRGRPNQPQHF. CDR3 sequence (DNA): TGTGCCAGCAGGGGGCGGCCTAATCAGCCCCAGCATTTT.

The chain uses TRBV11-2 and TRBJ1-1; 8 bases map to TRBD1. The CDR3 sequence is 17 residues long. The ends lost 2 bases at V and 0 bases at J; junction bases unmatched: 8. Germline values: CDR1 SGHAT, CDR2 FQNNGV. CDR3 in DNA: TGTGCCAGCAGCTTACACGGGACAGGACCCATGAACACTGAAGCTTTCTTT. Translated: CASSLHGTGPMNTEAFF.